This TCR beta chain is drawn from a study of blood T cell repertoires in COVID-19. Study-wide context: Samples representing acute and convalescent COVID-19 were sourced from the United States, Italy and Spain.

Clones were sequenced by immunoSEQ multiplex PCR, and TCRdb holds only the in-frame ones, with some missing. Of tens of thousands of clones listed, approximately 88% are singletons. The sequence was obtained from a man aged 55 to 69 with acute or convalescent COVID-19. Material: peripheral blood.

CDR3 nucleotides: TGTGCCACCGGACAGGGTAGGGCAGATACGCAGTATTTT. Its translation is CATGQGRADTQYF. J is TRBJ2-3 and V is TRBV5-5; 8 bases line up with TRBD1. The ends lost 9 bases at V and 4 bases at J; junction bases unmatched: 7. The CDR3 sequence is 13 residues long. Germline lookup yields CDR1 SGHKS and CDR2 YYEKEE (reference sequence).